The subject of this entry is one T cell receptor (beta chain). This clonotype was seen many times. The antigen this receptor binds is unknown. No quality values exist for individual bases; no much larger clone is one base distant. Library construction relied on 5' RACE. Instrument on record: Illumina HiSeq 2000. A universal primer binding site was added through template switching, and the final cDNA carried a unique molecular identifier so that TCR cDNA molecules could be counted accurately. Specific primers in the conserved constant-segment region were used to synthesize first-strand cDNA for TCR alpha and beta chains. Each cDNA library was double barcoded, with a SMART-Mk sample barcode plus Illumina barcodes, to control for contamination. TruSeq adapter sequences along with Illumina sample barcodes were introduced in two successive PCR steps. The TCR alpha and beta cDNA libraries were sequenced on the Illumina HiSeq platform using custom primers. As for how the authors treated the data: Raw reads were processed with MiGEC to extract unique molecular identifiers, and MiXCR was used to determine CDR3 positions. Recombination models were inferred per individual with the repgenHMM and IGoR tools using an EM algorithm. Shared clonotype analysis was performed with the tcR package in R, normalizing sharing by the product of cloneset sizes. To study raw recombination without the effects of thymic and clonal selection, out-of-frame nonproductive sequences were analyzed. TCRdb took the public reads, trimmed them with fastp at Q25, ran MiXCR for clone calling and kept in-frame beta chains. Rows with a matching CDR3 protein are joined into one entry that keeps the most common DNA and genes. The V and J calls were not made by the authors but by TCRdb's processing. The sample table contains around 370,000 distinct CDR3 sequences; only one count was recorded for 9% to 10% of them. 8.5% to 10% of the sample rests with the top ten.

V loses 5 bases at its end and J loses 14 bases; junction bases beyond the gene matches: 12. Its CDR3 holds 13 amino acids, cysteine through phenylalanine. Left in the record is the CDR3 DNA by itself, 39 bases read in frame from the first base. CDR1 and CDR2, per the germline V gene, are KGHSH and LQKENI. Every donor was a healthy Caucasian. The study also sequenced three unrelated non-twin adults: a male aged 18 to 29, a male aged 50 to 60 and a female aged 50 to 60. Using Miltenyi CD45RO+ enrichment and human naive T-cell isolation kits, memory (CD45RO+) and naive T cells were isolated from PBMC. This sample was included in a study of identical twins (dated by TCRdb to the mid-2010s). Regarding the complete study: To test whether fetal clonotypes persist, the study used deep sequencing on TCR alpha and beta repertoires from monozygotic twins, unrelated adults of various ages, and cord blood. Replicate twin experiments were performed at different times using different library preparation protocols to rule out contamination. Beyond this particular receptor, the publication reports: Zero-insertion analyses could be partly confounded by invariant T cells such as MAIT and iNKT, although diverse VJ usage argued against such confounding for most clonotypes. Because the same donors could not be followed over many years, the conclusions depended on cross-sectional statistical analysis. Compared with coincidental sharing between unrelated individuals, out-of-frame TCR alpha sequences shared between twins had an excess of sequences with low generation probability. In beta out-of-frame sequences, excess twin sharing was weaker, because having fewer shared sequences lowered the signal-to-noise ratio. Abundant cord blood beta clonotypes carried fewer insertions; young adult naive repertoires showed a weaker similar trend, while memory repertoires showed none. Out-of-frame TCR alpha sharing in monozygotic twins was systematically underestimated by recombination models, whereas sharing between unrelated individuals was in agreement with the recombination models.

Sequencing was done on a sample of naive T cells sorted from blood. The cell subset or site label for this specimen denotes: cells isolated with a human naive T-cell isolation kit. The receptor was derived from a woman in her forties or fifties in good health. Rearrangement joined TRBV18 to TRBJ1-1; the junction holds 9 bases that match TRBD1. The bases read TGTGCCAGCTCATCGGACAGGGGACGCCGGGGGTTCTTT. The encoded protein is CASSSDRGRRGFF. Full variable domain (CDR3 extended with the reference TRBV18 and TRBJ1-1 proteins): NAGVMQNPRHLVRRRGQEARLRCSPMKGHSHVYWYRQLPEEGLKFMVYLQKENIIDESGMPKERFSAEFPKEGPSILRIQQVVRGDSAAYFCASSSDRGRRGFFGQGTRLTVV.